Listed below are T cell receptor beta chains from one sample, sequenced in a study of blood T cell repertoires in COVID-19. TCRdb keeps only in-frame clones here, not all; method: immunoSEQ multiplex PCR. The sample comprises about 150,000 clones, 80% of which are singletons, and 0.45% to 0.6% rests with the top ten. The sample taken for sequencing was peripheral blood. All receptors derive from a man in his 60s with acute or convalescent COVID-19. The CDR3 runs from the conserved cysteine through the conserved F or W. The order of the fields is J gene, clone size, V gene, D gene, CDR3 DNA, CDR3 protein. D genes are given only for firm matches. Part of the rows lack a size; the others show once, few, many or a class for expanded clones.

>TRBJ2-1|few|TRBV7-9|.
TGTGCCAGCAGCTTCCTCGGAGGGGGGGCCGGAAATGAGCAGTTCTTC
CASSFLGGGAGNEQFF
>TRBJ2-7|.|TRBV11-2|TRBD2
TGTGCCAGCAGCCCCGTTGGCGGGGGGGCAAGATGGTACGAGCAGTACTTC
CASSPVGGGARWYEQYF
>TRBJ2-5|few|TRBV4-1|TRBD1
TGCGCCAGCAGCCAAGACCCAGGGGGCAAAGAGACCCAGTACTTC
CASSQDPGGKETQYF
>TRBJ1-2|few|TRBV7-9|.
TGTGCCAGCAGCTCCCCGATACCTATCTATGGCTACACCTTC
CASSSPIPIYGYTF
>TRBJ2-3|once|TRBV24-1|TRBD2
TGTGCCACCAGTGATCCTAGCGGGGGCTCCACAGATACGCAGTATTTT
CATSDPSGGSTDTQYF
>TRBJ2-7|.|TRBV2|.
TGTGCCAGCAGTGTGCGCACCTACGAGCAGTACTTC
CASSVRTYEQYF
>TRBJ1-5|.|TRBV5-4|TRBD1
TGTGCCAGCAGCTTCGACAGGGGGGTGGTTCAGCCCCAGCATTTT
CASSFDRGVVQPQHF
>TRBJ1-2|.|TRBV10-3|TRBD1
TGTGCCATCAGGCCGGGACAGGGAAGGGGGGGCTATGGCTACACCTTC
CAIRPGQGRGGYGYTF
>TRBJ2-7|.|TRBV3-1/TRBV3-2|TRBD2
TGTGCCAGCAGCTCGACTAGCGGATACGGCTCCGAGCAGTACTTC
CASSSTSGYGSEQYF
>TRBJ1-1|.|TRBV5-1|.
TGCGCCAGCAGCTTGTCAGGTATGAACACTGAAGCTTTCTTT
CASSLSGMNTEAFF
>TRBJ1-2|.|TRBV21-1|.
TGTGCCAGCAGTTCCCCCGCCCGGCGCCGAAGGACGGGAGGCTACACCTTC
CASSSPARRRRTGGYTF
>TRBJ2-7|few|TRBV5-1|.
TGCGCCAGCAGCACCTTTAGCAAGGACACTCACTCCTACGAGCAGTACTTC
CASSTFSKDTHSYEQYF
>TRBJ2-4|.|TRBV6-5|.
TGTGCCAGCAGGGAGGGGTACACCAAAAACATTCAGTACTTC
CASREGYTKNIQYF
>TRBJ2-5|.|TRBV9|TRBD2
TGTGCCAGCAGCGTAGGGATCCGACTAGCGGTTGGGGGAGAGACCCAGTACTTC
CASSVGIRLAVGGETQYF
>TRBJ2-2|.|TRBV7-6|.
TGTGCCAGCAGCTTAGTCCAGGGCAGCGGGGAGCTGTTTTTT
CASSLVQGSGELFF
>TRBJ1-6|.|TRBV23-1|.
TGCGCCAGCAGTCAATGGTCCCGGGGGGAAATTAATTCACCCCTCCACTTT
CASSQWSRGEINSPLHF
>TRBJ2-5|few|TRBV7-3|TRBD1
TGTGCCAGCAGCTTGGCAGGGGGACAAGAGACCCAGTACTTC
CASSLAGGQETQYF
>TRBJ2-7|.|TRBV9|TRBD1
TGTGCCAGCAGCCCCCGGACAGGGCTAGCCTACGAGCAGTACTTC
CASSPRTGLAYEQYF
>TRBJ1-3|.|TRBV5-6|.
TGTGCCAGCAGCTTGGGGCGTCGGACAGATATTTTACCCATATATTTT
CASSLGRRTDILPIYF
>TRBJ2-3|.|TRBV19|.
TGTGCCAGTAGTATGTTGAGTGGCACAGATACGCAGTATTTT
CASSMLSGTDTQYF
>TRBJ1-5|once|TRBV9|TRBD1
TGTGCCAGCAGCGTCGGACAGGGGGGGACCAATCAGCCCCAGCATTTT
CASSVGQGGTNQPQHF
>TRBJ1-1|.|TRBV2|.
TGTGCCAGCACACTAGACACTGAAGCTTTCTTT
CASTLDTEAFF
>TRBJ2-1|once|TRBV10-3|TRBD2
TGTGCCATCAGTGAGTCGGTCCTAGCGGGGTACAATGAGCAGTTCTTC
CAISESVLAGYNEQFF
>TRBJ2-3|.|TRBV6-6|TRBD2
TGTGCCAGCAGGACTAGCGGGAGCACAGATACGCAGTATTTT
CASRTSGSTDTQYF
>TRBJ2-1|few|TRBV9|TRBD2
TGTGCCAGCAGCCCGACTAGCGGGAGTTACGGGGATGAGCAGTTCTTC
CASSPTSGSYGDEQFF
>TRBJ1-1|.|TRBV9|TRBD1
TGTGCCAGCAGCCCCCCAAAGGGGACAGCAATGAACACTGAAGCTTTCTTT
CASSPPKGTAMNTEAFF
>TRBJ2-7|.|TRBV6-2/TRBV6-3|TRBD2
TGTGCCAGCAGTCGCAGCGGGGGGGCCGGCGAGCAGTACTTC
CASSRSGGAGEQYF
>TRBJ2-3|.|TRBV4-2|TRBD2
TGTGCCAGCAGCGGTGTGGGGGGGGGCACAGATACGCAGTATTTT
CASSGVGGGTDTQYF